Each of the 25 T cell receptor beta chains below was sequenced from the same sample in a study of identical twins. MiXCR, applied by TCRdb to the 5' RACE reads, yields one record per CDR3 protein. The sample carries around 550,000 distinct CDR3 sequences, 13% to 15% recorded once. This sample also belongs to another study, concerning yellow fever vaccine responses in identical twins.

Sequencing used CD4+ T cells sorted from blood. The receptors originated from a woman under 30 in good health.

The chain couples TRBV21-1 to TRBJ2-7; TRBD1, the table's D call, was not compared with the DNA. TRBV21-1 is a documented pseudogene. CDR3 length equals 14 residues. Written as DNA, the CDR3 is TGTGCCAGACTGCACGGGACAGGGTTCAGCGAGCAGTACGTC. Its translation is CARLHGTGFSEQYV.

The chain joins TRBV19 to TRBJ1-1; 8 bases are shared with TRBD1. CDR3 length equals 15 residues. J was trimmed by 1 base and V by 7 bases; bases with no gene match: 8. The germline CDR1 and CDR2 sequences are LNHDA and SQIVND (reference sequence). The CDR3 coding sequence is TGTGCCAGTAATAACAGGGACAGGAGGAACACTGAAGCTTTCTTT. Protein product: CASNNRDRRNTEAFF.

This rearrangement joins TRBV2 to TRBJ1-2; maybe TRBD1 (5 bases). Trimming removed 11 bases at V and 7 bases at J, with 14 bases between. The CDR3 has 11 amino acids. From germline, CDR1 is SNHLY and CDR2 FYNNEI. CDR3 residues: CAVMGVRGYTF. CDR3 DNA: TGTGCCGTAATGGGGGTCCGTGGCTACACCTTC.

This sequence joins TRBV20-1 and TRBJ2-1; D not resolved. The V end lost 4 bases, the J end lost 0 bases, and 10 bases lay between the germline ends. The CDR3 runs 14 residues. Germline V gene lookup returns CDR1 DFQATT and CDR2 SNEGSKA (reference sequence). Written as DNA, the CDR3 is TGCAGTGCTATCGCGGCCAGCTCCTACAATGAGCAGTTCTTC. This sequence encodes CSAIAASSYNEQFF.

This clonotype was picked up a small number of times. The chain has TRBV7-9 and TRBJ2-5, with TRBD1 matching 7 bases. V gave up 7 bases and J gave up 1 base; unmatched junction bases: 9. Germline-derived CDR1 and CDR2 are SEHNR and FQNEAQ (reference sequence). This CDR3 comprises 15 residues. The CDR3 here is CASNILWTGQETQYF. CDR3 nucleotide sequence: TGTGCCAGCAACATCCTGTGGACAGGCCAAGAGACCCAGTACTTC. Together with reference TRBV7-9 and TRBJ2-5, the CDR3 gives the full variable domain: DTGVSQNPRHKITKRGQNVTFRCDPISEHNRLYWYRQTLGQGPEFLTYFQNEAQLEKSRLLSDRFSAERPKGSFSTLEIQRTEQGDSAMYLCASNILWTGQETQYFGPGTRLLVL.

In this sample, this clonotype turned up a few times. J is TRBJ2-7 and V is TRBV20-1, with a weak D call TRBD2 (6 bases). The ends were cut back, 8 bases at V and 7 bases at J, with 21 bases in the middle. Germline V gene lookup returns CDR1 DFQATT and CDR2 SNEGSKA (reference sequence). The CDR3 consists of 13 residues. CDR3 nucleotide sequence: TGCAGTATCCGGGACTCGGCCAAAGGGGAGCAGTACTTC. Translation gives CSIRDSAKGEQYF.

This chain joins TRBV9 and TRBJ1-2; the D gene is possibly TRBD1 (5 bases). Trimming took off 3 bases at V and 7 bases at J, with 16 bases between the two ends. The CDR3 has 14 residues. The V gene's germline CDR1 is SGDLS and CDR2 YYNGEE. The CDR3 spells CASSADVTAGGYTF. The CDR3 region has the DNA TGTGCCAGCAGCGCGGACGTGACAGCGGGTGGCTACACCTTC.

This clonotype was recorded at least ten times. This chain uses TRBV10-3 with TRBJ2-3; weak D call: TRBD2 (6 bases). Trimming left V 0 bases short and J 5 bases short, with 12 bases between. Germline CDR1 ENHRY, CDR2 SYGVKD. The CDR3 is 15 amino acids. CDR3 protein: CAISESVIAVDTQYF. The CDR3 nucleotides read TGTGCCATCAGTGAGTCGGTGATAGCGGTAGATACGCAGTATTTT.

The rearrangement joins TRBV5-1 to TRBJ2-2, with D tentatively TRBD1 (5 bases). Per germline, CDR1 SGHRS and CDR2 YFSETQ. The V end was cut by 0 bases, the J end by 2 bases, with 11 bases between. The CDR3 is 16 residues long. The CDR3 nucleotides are TGCGCCAGCAGCTTGGCCGACAGTGTTAACACCGGGGAGCTGTTTTTT. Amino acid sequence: CASSLADSVNTGELFF.

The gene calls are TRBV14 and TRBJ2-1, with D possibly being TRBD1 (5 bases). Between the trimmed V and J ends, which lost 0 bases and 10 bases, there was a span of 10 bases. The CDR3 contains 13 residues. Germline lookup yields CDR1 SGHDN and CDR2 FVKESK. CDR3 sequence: CASSQDRPGEQFF. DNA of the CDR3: TGTGCCAGCAGCCAAGATCGCCCAGGGGAGCAGTTCTTC.

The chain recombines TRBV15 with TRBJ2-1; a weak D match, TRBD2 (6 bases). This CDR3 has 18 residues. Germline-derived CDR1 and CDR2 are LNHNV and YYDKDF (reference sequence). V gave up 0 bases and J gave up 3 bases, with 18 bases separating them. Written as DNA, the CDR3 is TGTGCCACCAGCAGAGATCTGAGGCCGGGAGTAGGCTACAATGAGCAGTTCTTC. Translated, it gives CATSRDLRPGVGYNEQFF. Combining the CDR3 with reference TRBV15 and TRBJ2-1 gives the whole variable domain DAMVIQNPRYQVTQFGKPVTLSCSQTLNHNVMYWYQQKSSQAPKLLFHYYDKDFNNEADTPDNFQSRRPNTSFCFLDIRSPGLGDTAMYLCATSRDLRPGVGYNEQFFGPGTRLTVL.

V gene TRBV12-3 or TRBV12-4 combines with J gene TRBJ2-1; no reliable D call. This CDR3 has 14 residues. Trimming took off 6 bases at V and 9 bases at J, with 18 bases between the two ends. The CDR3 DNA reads TGTGCCAGCAGCTTTATAGTAACCGCAAGTGAGCAGTTCTTC. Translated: CASSFIVTASEQFF.

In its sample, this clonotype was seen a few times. The CDR3 here is CASSYLGVPDTQYF. DNA of the CDR3: TGTGCCAGCAGTTACTTGGGGGTTCCAGATACGCAGTATTTT. The genes are TRBV6-5 and TRBJ2-3; either TRBD1 or TRBD2 may fit D (5 bases each). Trimming stripped 1 base from V and 4 bases from J, with 9 bases between. Germline V gene sequence: CDR1 MNHEY, CDR2 SVGAGI. The CDR3 consists of 14 residues.

CDR3 bases: TGTGCCAGCAGTTTAGCGGTCAGCGGGGGAGATCGGAAAGAGACCCAGTACTTC. Translating gives CASSLAVSGGDRKETQYF. The J gene is TRBJ2-5, the V gene TRBV12-3 or TRBV12-4; the match to TRBD2 covers 8 bases. J was trimmed by 3 bases and V by 0 bases; bases with no gene match: 12. This CDR3 comprises 18 residues.

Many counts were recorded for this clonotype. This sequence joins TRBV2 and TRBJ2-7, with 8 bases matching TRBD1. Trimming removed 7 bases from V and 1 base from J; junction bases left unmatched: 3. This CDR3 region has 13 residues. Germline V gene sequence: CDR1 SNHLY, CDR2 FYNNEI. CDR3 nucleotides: TGTGCCAGCAAGGACAGGGCATCCTACGAGCAGTACTTC. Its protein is CASKDRASYEQYF.

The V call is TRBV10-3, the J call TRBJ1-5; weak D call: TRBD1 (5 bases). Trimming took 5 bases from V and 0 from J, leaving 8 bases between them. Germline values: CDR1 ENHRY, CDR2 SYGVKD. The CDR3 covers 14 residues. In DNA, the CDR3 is TGTGCCATCAGTAAGACAGATAGCAATCAGCCCCAGCATTTT. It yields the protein CAISKTDSNQPQHF.

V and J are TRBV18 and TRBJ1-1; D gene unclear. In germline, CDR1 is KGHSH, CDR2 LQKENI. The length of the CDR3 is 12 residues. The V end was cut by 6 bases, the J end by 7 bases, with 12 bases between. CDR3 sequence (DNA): TGTGCCAGCTCCCCCCCCAACGTTGAAGCTTTCTTT. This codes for CASSPPNVEAFF. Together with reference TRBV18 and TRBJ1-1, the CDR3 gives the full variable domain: NAGVMQNPRHLVRRRGQEARLRCSPMKGHSHVYWYRQLPEEGLKFMVYLQKENIIDESGMPKERFSAEFPKEGPSILRIQQVVRGDSAAYFCASSPPNVEAFFGQGTRLTVV.

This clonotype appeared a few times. The CDR3: CASRNKPGHFTGELFF. The DNA for the CDR3 is TGTGCCAGCAGAAACAAACCGGGACACTTCACCGGGGAGCTGTTTTTT. The rearrangement joins TRBV12-3 or TRBV12-4 to TRBJ2-2, with D possibly TRBD1 on 6 matching bases. Trimming took 6 bases from V and 4 from J, leaving 18 bases between them. This CDR3 comprises 16 residues.

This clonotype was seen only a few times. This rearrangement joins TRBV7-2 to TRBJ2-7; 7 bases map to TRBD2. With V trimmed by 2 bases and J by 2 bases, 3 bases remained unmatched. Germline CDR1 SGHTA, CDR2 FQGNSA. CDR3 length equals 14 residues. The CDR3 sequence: CASSLKRDPYEQYF. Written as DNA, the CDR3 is TGTGCCAGCAGCTTAAAGCGGGATCCCTACGAGCAGTACTTC.

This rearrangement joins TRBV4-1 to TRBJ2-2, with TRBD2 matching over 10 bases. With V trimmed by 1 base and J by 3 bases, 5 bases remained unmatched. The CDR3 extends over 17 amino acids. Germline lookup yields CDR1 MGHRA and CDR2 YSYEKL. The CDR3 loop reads CASSQVLAGVYTGELFF. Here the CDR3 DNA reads TGCGCCAGCAGCCAAGTCCTAGCGGGAGTATACACCGGGGAGCTGTTTTTT.

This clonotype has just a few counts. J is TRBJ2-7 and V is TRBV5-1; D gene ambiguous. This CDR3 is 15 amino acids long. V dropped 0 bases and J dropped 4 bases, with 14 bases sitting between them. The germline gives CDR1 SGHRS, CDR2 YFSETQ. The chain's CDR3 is CASSLGGEIPYEQYF. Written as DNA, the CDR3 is TGCGCCAGCAGCTTGGGTGGGGAAATACCTTACGAGCAGTACTTC.

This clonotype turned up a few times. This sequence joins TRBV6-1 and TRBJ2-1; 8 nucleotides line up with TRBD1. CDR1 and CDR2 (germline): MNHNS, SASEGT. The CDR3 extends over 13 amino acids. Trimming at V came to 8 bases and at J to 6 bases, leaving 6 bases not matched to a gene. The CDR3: CASSRTGINEQFF. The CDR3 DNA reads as TGTGCCAGCTCCAGGACAGGGATCAATGAGCAGTTCTTC.

The CDR3 sequence: CASSTTSAYEQYF. CDR3 in DNA: TGTGCCAGCAGTACCACTAGCGCCTACGAGCAGTACTTC. This chain uses TRBV12-3 or TRBV12-4 with TRBJ2-7; TRBD2 agrees at 7 bases. The CDR3 length is 13 residues. V was clipped by 5 bases and J by 2 bases; unmatched bases: 3.

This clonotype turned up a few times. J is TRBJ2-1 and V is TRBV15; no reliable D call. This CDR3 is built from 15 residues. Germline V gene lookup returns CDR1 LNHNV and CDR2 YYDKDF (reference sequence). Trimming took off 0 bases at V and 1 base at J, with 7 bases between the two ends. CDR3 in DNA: TGTGCCACCAGCAGAGAACCAGCGTCCTACAATGAGCAGTTCTTC. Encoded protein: CATSREPASYNEQFF.

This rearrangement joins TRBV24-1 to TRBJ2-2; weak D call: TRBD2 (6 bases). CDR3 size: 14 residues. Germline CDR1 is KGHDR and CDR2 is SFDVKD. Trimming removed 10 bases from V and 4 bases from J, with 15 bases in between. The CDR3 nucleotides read TGTGCCACAAACTCTGGGGGGAGCACCGGGGAGCTGTTTTTT. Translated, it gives CATNSGGSTGELFF.